These 2 T cell receptor beta chains were sequenced from one sample in a study of radiotherapy plus CTLA-4 blockade in lung cancer. Here immunoSEQ multiplex PCR was the method, and the copy in TCRdb shows in-frame clones only, minus some. The data contain tens of thousands of clones, roughly four fifths of them singletons. The specimen comprised peripheral blood, sampled from a patient treated with radiotherapy plus ipilimumab. Receptors originate from a human donor with non-small cell lung cancer who had stable disease on radiotherapy plus ipilimumab.

J is TRBJ1-5 and V is TRBV19; D possibly corresponds to TRBD1 (5 bases). Looked up from germline, CDR1 is LNHDA and CDR2 is SQIVND (reference sequence). There are 14 residues in the CDR3. Trimming left V 5 bases short and J 0 bases short, with 8 bases between. The CDR3: CASSAGNSNQPQHF. The CDR3 DNA follows: TGTGCCAGTAGTGCAGGGAATAGCAATCAGCCCCAGCATTTT.

The chain carries TRBV2 and TRBJ1-5; weak D call: TRBD1 (6 bases). Germline V lookup: CDR1 SNHLY, CDR2 FYNNEI. The length of the CDR3 is 13 residues. Trimming took off 5 bases at V and 4 bases at J, with 9 bases between the two ends. The CDR3 is CASSRQDNQPQHF. The CDR3 DNA sequence: TGTGCCAGCAGTCGACAGGATAATCAGCCCCAGCATTTT. Together with reference TRBV2 and TRBJ1-5, the CDR3 gives the full variable domain: EPEVTQTPSHQVTQMGQEVILRCVPISNHLYFYWYRQILGQKVEFLVSFYNNEISEKSEIFDDQFSVERPDGSNFTLKIRSTKLEDSAMYFCASSRQDNQPQHFGDGTRLSIL.